The entry that follows covers one T cell receptor (beta chain) sequence. Trimming shortened V by 5 bases and J by 6 bases, and 14 bases separated the two germline ends. This CDR3 has 14 amino acids. Per the germline V gene, CDR1 is SGHTA and CDR2 is FQGNSA. The sample is drawn from a study of blood T cell repertoires in COVID-19. For the study at large: Material from acute and convalescent COVID-19 was sourced from the United States, Italy and Spain. Sources were T cells, B-cell-depleted T cells, or PBMCs; the material itself was cDNA or gDNA.

Authors' methods: Researchers report that nucleated cell counts were estimated from reference gene primer amplification. This table comes from immunoSEQ multiplex PCR, and its TCRdb copy is limited to in-frame clones, with some not included. For V, J and clone size, that table is used; D and trimming come from the DNA. Of 90,000 to 120,000 clones listed, more than 70% are singletons. The genes are TRBV7-2 and TRBJ1-5; D gene unclear. The sequence was collected from a man in his sixties or seventies with acute or convalescent COVID-19. Sequencing input: peripheral blood. The CDR3 protein is CASSGGWSGQPQHF. The CDR3 DNA is TGTGCCAGCAGCGGCGGGTGGTCGGGTCAGCCCCAGCATTTT.